Listed below are T cell receptor beta chains from one sample, sequenced in a study of blood T cell repertoires in COVID-19. TCRdb keeps only in-frame clones here, not all; method: immunoSEQ multiplex PCR. The table has about 200,000 clones, about 85% seen once. The sequenced sample was peripheral blood. The source of these receptors is a middle-aged woman with COVID-19, enrolled during active disease. CDR3s include the opening cysteine and the closing phenylalanine or tryptophan. A D gene is named only where the DNA matches it firmly. A row's size may be missing; if present it is once, few, many or a size class.

TRBJ2-2 - TRBV6-5 TRBD1 CASRLRGRATGELFF TGTGCCAGCAGGCTCAGGGGGCGAGCGACCGGGGAGCTGTTTTTT
TRBJ2-3 - TRBV10-1 - CASRARSTDTQYF TGCGCCAGCAGAGCTCGTTCCACAGATACGCAGTATTTT
TRBJ1-1 - TRBV7-2 - CASSFPPTEPKNTEAFF TGTGCCAGCAGCTTTCCCCCAACCGAGCCGAAAAACACTGAAGCTTTCTTT
TRBJ1-5 few TRBV10-3 - CAISEQGLNQPQHF TGTGCCATCAGTGAGCAGGGACTCAATCAGCCCCAGCATTTT
TRBJ2-4 - TRBV27 - CASSSGQNTNKNIQYF TGTGCCAGCAGTTCAGGACAGAACACGAATAAAAACATTCAGTACTTC
TRBJ1-1 - TRBV27 TRBD1 CASARQGRSTEAFF TGTGCCAGCGCCCGACAGGGAAGGTCCACTGAAGCTTTCTTT
TRBJ1-1 - TRBV6-5 - CASTSIGEGAFF TGTGCCAGCACCTCGATCGGGGAAGGCGCTTTCTTT
TRBJ1-1 many TRBV3-1/TRBV3-2 - CASSQGSGLNTEAFF TGTGCCAGCAGCCAAGGCTCAGGGTTGAACACTGAAGCTTTCTTT
TRBJ2-5 - TRBV5-6 - CASSSWTVQETQYF TGTGCCAGCAGCAGTTGGACAGTCCAAGAGACCCAGTACTTC
TRBJ2-7 - TRBV28 TRBD1 CASSFPLTGINEQYF TGTGCCAGCAGTTTTCCCCTGACAGGGATTAACGAGCAGTACTTC
TRBJ2-1 - TRBV10-2 TRBD2 CASGGGSSYNEQFF TGCGCCAGCGGTGGCGGGAGCTCCTACAATGAGCAGTTCTTC
TRBJ1-2 - TRBV6-5 - CASRYQTGLGGYTF TGTGCCAGCCGCTACCAGACAGGTCTAGGTGGCTACACCTTC
TRBJ2-7 once TRBV6-8 TRBD1 CASSAGTDLYEQYF TGTGCCAGCAGCGCCGGGACAGATCTCTACGAGCAGTACTTC
TRBJ2-5 once TRBV10-1 TRBD1 CASSESTGTGVGTQYF TGCGCCAGCAGTGAGTCGACCGGGACAGGGGTGGGGACCCAGTACTTC
TRBJ2-3 - TRBV30 - CAWRSVAQYF TGTGCCTGGAGATCTGTTGCGCAGTATTTT
TRBJ2-1 - TRBV3-1/TRBV3-2 TRBD1 CASSQWQGASGSYNEQFF TGTGCCAGCAGCCAATGGCAGGGGGCGTCAGGGTCCTACAATGAGCAGTTCTTC
TRBJ2-3 - TRBV12-3/TRBV12-4 - CASSSVADTQYF TGTGCCAGCAGTTCCGTCGCAGATACGCAGTATTTT
TRBJ2-2 - TRBV30 TRBD2 CAWSGLAANTGELFF TGTGCCTGGAGTGGACTAGCGGCGAACACCGGGGAGCTGTTTTTT
TRBJ2-7 - TRBV30 - CAWNRGGRQYF TGTGCCTGGAACAGGGGAGGCAGGCAGTACTTC
TRBJ1-6 - TRBV4-1 TRBD1 CASSQEKGQGGSPLHF TGCGCCAGCAGCCAAGAAAAGGGACAGGGAGGCTCACCCCTCCACTTT
TRBJ2-7 - TRBV6-2/TRBV6-3 TRBD2 CASSRGLAGDLGEQYF TGTGCCAGCAGCCGGGGCCTAGCGGGAGATCTTGGCGAGCAGTACTTC
TRBJ2-1 - TRBV6-5 TRBD1 CASSYPGTGTYNEQFF TGTGCCAGCAGTTACCCCGGGACAGGGACTTACAATGAGCAGTTCTTC
TRBJ2-1 few TRBV7-3 - CASSLNGAGAGDNEQFF TGTGCCAGCAGCTTAAATGGGGCGGGGGCCGGGGACAATGAGCAGTTCTTC
TRBJ1-4 - TRBV15 - CATSRSPTSGTNEKLFF TGTGCCACCAGCAGAAGCCCCACCTCAGGAACTAATGAAAAACTGTTTTTT
TRBJ2-7 - TRBV5-1 TRBD2 CASSSGGNEQYF TGCGCCAGCAGCTCGGGAGGGAACGAGCAGTACTTC
TRBJ1-2 once TRBV12-3/TRBV12-4 - CASSFGGSGYTF TGTGCCAGCAGTTTCGGGGGAAGTGGCTACACCTTC
TRBJ2-2 - TRBV30 TRBD1 CAWSWGQTNTGELFF TGTGCCTGGAGCTGGGGACAGACGAACACCGGGGAGCTGTTTTTT
TRBJ2-3 - TRBV7-3 - CASSPGGSTDTQYF TGTGCCAGCAGCCCGGGCGGGAGCACAGATACGCAGTATTTT
TRBJ1-2 few TRBV30 - CAWSLQGSYGYTF TGTGCCTGGAGTCTACAGGGTAGCTATGGCTACACCTTC
TRBJ1-1 - TRBV9 TRBD1 CASTRGTGVISDTEAFF TGTGCCAGCACTAGGGGGACAGGGGTGATTTCGGACACTGAAGCTTTCTTT
TRBJ1-1 - TRBV19 - CASSVTGQQRTFF TGTGCCAGTAGTGTTACTGGACAGCAAAGGACTTTCTTT
TRBJ2-1 many TRBV7-2 - CASSLGGPIINEQFF TGTGCCAGCAGCTTAGGGGGGCCCATCATTAATGAGCAGTTCTTC
TRBJ2-1 - TRBV5-1 TRBD2 CASGKREVGEQFF TGCGCCAGCGGAAAGCGGGAGGTAGGTGAGCAGTTCTTC
TRBJ2-7 - TRBV6-5 - CASSYSHRAARYEQYF TGTGCCAGCAGTTACTCTCACAGGGCCGCTCGCTACGAGCAGTACTTC
TRBJ1-2 few TRBV10-3 TRBD1 CATRDRTNDGYTF TGTGCCACCCGGGACAGGACGAATGACGGCTACACCTTC
TRBJ1-5 - TRBV19 - CASSISGSQPQHF TGTGCCAGTAGTATATCAGGGTCTCAGCCCCAGCATTTT
TRBJ1-2 - TRBV3-1/TRBV3-2 - CASSQSGGYTF TGTGCCAGCAGCCAAAGCGGGGGCTACACCTTC
TRBJ2-3 - TRBV1 - CTSSQDGSSGGSTDTQYF TGCACCAGCAGCCAAGATGGGTCAAGTGGCGGGAGTACAGATACGCAGTATTTT
TRBJ2-5 - TRBV7-8 - CASSTGAQETQYF TGTGCCAGCTCGACGGGAGCGCAAGAGACCCAGTACTTC
TRBJ1-4 - TRBV5-1 - CASSLEGQNEKLFF TGCGCCAGCAGCTTGGAGGGACAAAATGAAAAACTGTTTTTT
TRBJ1-6 few TRBV3-1/TRBV3-2 - CASSQNSPDTHSPLHF TGTGCCAGCAGCCAAAACAGCCCGGACACCCATTCACCCCTCCACTTT
TRBJ2-5 - TRBV29-1 TRBD2 CSVSLLAGGPGETQYF TGCAGCGTTAGTTTACTAGCGGGAGGTCCGGGGGAGACCCAGTACTTC
TRBJ2-3 - TRBV10-2 TRBD2 CASFPNSLAGNTDTQYF TGCGCCAGCTTCCCCAATTCACTAGCGGGAAACACAGATACGCAGTATTTT
TRBJ1-3 - TRBV2 - CASRGSGRSNTIYF TGTGCCAGCAGGGGGAGCGGACGGTCGAACACCATATATTTT
TRBJ2-7 - TRBV10-3 - CAISEFDRSSYEQYF TGTGCCATCAGTGAGTTCGACAGGAGCTCCTACGAGCAGTACTTC
TRBJ1-3 few TRBV6-5 - CASSSGSSGGNTIYF TGTGCCAGCAGTTCAGGGTCCTCAGGAGGAAACACCATATATTTT
TRBJ1-1 - TRBV19 - CASSMPGMNTEAFF TGTGCCAGTAGTATGCCCGGGATGAACACTGAAGCTTTCTTT
TRBJ2-1 - TRBV6-4 TRBD2 CASSETSGRSYNEQFF TGTGCCAGCAGTGAGACTAGCGGGAGGTCGTACAATGAGCAGTTCTTC
TRBJ1-5 few TRBV21-1 - CASSNRGNQPQHF TGTGCCAGCAGCAATCGGGGGAATCAGCCCCAGCATTTT
TRBJ1-2 - TRBV7-2 TRBD1 CASSATGGWGYGYTF TGTGCCAGCAGCGCCACAGGGGGATGGGGCTATGGCTACACCTTC
TRBJ2-2 - TRBV4-2 TRBD1 CASSQGGGLTGELFF TGTGCCAGCAGCCAAGGAGGGGGCCTCACCGGGGAGCTGTTTTTT
TRBJ2-7 - TRBV5-1 TRBD1 CASSWEGQGYEQYF TGCGCCAGCAGCTGGGAGGGACAGGGATATGAGCAGTACTTC
TRBJ1-6 - TRBV12-3/TRBV12-4 TRBD1 CASRPTGDSPLHF TGTGCCAGCAGACCCACAGGGGATTCACCCCTCCACTTT
TRBJ2-3 - TRBV2 - CASTLDRLSDTQYF TGTGCCAGCACCCTGGACAGACTCTCAGATACGCAGTATTTT
TRBJ2-3 - TRBV6-5 - CASSYPLAQSTDTQYF TGTGCCAGCAGTTACCCTCTAGCCCAGAGCACAGATACGCAGTATTTT
TRBJ2-2 - TRBV7-3 - CASSSFANSNTGELFF TGTGCCAGCAGCTCGTTTGCGAACTCGAACACCGGGGAGCTGTTTTTT
TRBJ1-4 - TRBV18 - CASSPGGANSKKLFF TGTGCCAGCTCACCAGGGGGCGCGAACTCGAAAAAACTGTTTTTT
TRBJ2-1 - TRBV11-3 TRBD2 CASSRFGGDPFNEQFF TGTGCCAGCAGCCGGTTCGGGGGGGACCCCTTCAATGAGCAGTTCTTC